This T cell receptor (beta chain) was obtained from a study of T cell repertoires in cytomegalovirus infection. TCRdb recomputed calls from the reads with MiXCR, one row per CDR3 protein. The sample contains about 830,000 distinct CDR3 sequences, about 30% of which appear only once. In its sample, this clonotype was seen many times. Its antigen remains unidentified. This receptor was taken from a human donor in good health (CMV status not recorded). Some clones in this sample may be carry-over from other donors' samples. Sequences were derived from cultured CD8+ T cells from PBMCs, sampled from culture after CMV antigen stimulation.

For the CDR3, the DNA is TGTGCCAGCAGCCAAACTGACGGGCCCCTTGGCACAGATACGCAGTATTTT. It translates to CASSQTDGPLGTDTQYF. The chain links TRBV7-9 to TRBJ2-3, with D unresolved. The ends were cut back, 5 bases at V and 1 base at J, with 19 bases in the middle. In germline, CDR1 is SEHNR, CDR2 FQNEAQ (reference sequence). The CDR3 contains 17 residues.